These T cell receptor beta chains were read from a single sample in a study of technical replicates of blood from a few donors. TCRdb keeps only in-frame clones here, not all; method: immunoSEQ multiplex PCR. The sample gives 50,000 to 55,000 clones, 86% of which show up once; approximately 5.9% is in the top ten. Sequencing used PBMCs. These receptor sequences come from a human donor in good health. Some clones in this sample may be carry-over from other donors' samples. The CDR3 runs from the conserved cysteine through the conserved F or W. D genes are given only for firm matches. Clone size appears in some rows only: once, few, many, or a class for an expanded clone.

d_call	clone_size	j_call	v_call	cdr3_aa	cdr3_nt
NA	few	TRBJ1-2	TRBV7-9	CASSLVGSGLSPTF	TGTGCCAGCAGCTTAGTGGGGTCAGGGTTATCACCCACCTTC
NA	NA	TRBJ2-7	TRBV6-1	CASSEVPGSPYEQYF	TGTGCCAGCAGTGAAGTACCGGGATCCCCTTACGAGCAGTACTTC
NA	NA	TRBJ1-5	TRBV30	CAWSVGVGIPNQPQHF	TGTGCCTGGAGTGTCGGGGTAGGCATTCCCAATCAGCCCCAGCATTTT
TRBD2	NA	TRBJ2-1	TRBV30	CAWRGLVYNEQFF	TGTGCCTGGAGGGGACTAGTCTACAATGAGCAGTTCTTC
TRBD1	NA	TRBJ2-5	TRBV6-6	CASSRQGGETQYF	TGTGCCAGCAGCCGACAGGGGGGAGAGACCCAGTACTTC
TRBD2	NA	TRBJ2-1	TRBV6-7	CASSYSGSGGAENEQFF	TGTGCCAGCAGTTACTCGGGTAGCGGGGGGGCCGAAAATGAGCAGTTCTTC
NA	NA	TRBJ2-5	TRBV19	CASSIGFGGQETQYF	TGTGCCAGTAGTATAGGGTTCGGGGGTCAAGAGACCCAGTACTTC
NA	NA	TRBJ1-1	TRBV10-3	CAMTQGPATEAFF	TGTGCCATGACTCAGGGTCCGGCGACCGAAGCTTTCTTT
NA	few	TRBJ1-1	TRBV12-5	CASGPQGSNTEAFF	TGTGCTAGTGGACCACAGGGAAGCAACACTGAAGCTTTCTTT
TRBD1	NA	TRBJ1-5	TRBV27	CASSLGQGSNQPQHF	TGTGCCAGCAGCCTGGGACAGGGGAGCAATCAGCCCCAGCATTTT
NA	NA	TRBJ2-1	TRBV30	CAWGHYNEQFF	TGTGCCTGGGGACACTACAATGAGCAGTTCTTC
NA	NA	TRBJ2-5	TRBV28	CASSSGTMGTQYF	TGTGCCAGCAGTTCGGGAACGATGGGGACCCAGTACTTC
NA	NA	TRBJ2-5	TRBV11-3	CASSPDSPTGETQYF	TGTGCCAGCAGCCCAGACAGCCCGACAGGAGAGACCCAGTACTTC
NA	NA	TRBJ1-1	TRBV7-3	CASSRESNTEAFF	TGTGCCAGCAGCCGAGAGTCGAACACTGAAGCTTTCTTT
NA	NA	TRBJ2-7	TRBV27	CASTPRRQSGEQYF	TGTGCCAGTACCCCTCGGAGACAGTCGGGCGAGCAGTACTTC
NA	once	TRBJ1-4	TRBV25-1	CASSPLATAWFNEKLFF	TGTGCCAGCAGTCCCCTCGCGACAGCCTGGTTTAATGAAAAACTGTTTTTT
NA	NA	TRBJ2-5	TRBV7-2	CASSTSNGGKQTQYF	TGTGCCAGCAGCACATCGAATGGGGGGAAACAGACCCAGTACTTC
TRBD1	NA	TRBJ2-3	TRBV9	CASSPEGTGADTQYF	TGTGCCAGCAGCCCCGAGGGGACAGGGGCAGATACGCAGTATTTT
NA	NA	TRBJ2-7	TRBV5-1	CASSLDRGSYEQYF	TGCGCCAGCAGCTTGGATCGAGGATCTTACGAGCAGTACTTC
NA	NA	TRBJ2-1	TRBV6-4	CASSDSPGGSYNEQFF	TGTGCCAGCAGTGACTCCCCCGGGGGATCCTACAATGAGCAGTTCTTC
NA	NA	TRBJ2-7	TRBV6-1	CASSRIGKYEQYF	TGTGCCAGCAGTCGTATCGGGAAATACGAGCAGTACTTC
NA	NA	TRBJ1-5	TRBV19	CAIGLPYSNQPQHF	TGTGCCATCGGACTGCCGTATAGCAATCAGCCCCAGCATTTT
NA	few	TRBJ1-4	TRBV6-5	CASSPGWTNEKLFF	TGTGCCAGCAGCCCAGGGTGGACTAATGAAAAACTGTTTTTT
NA	NA	TRBJ1-6	TRBV19	CASSTGQINSPLHF	TGTGCCAGTAGTACTGGACAGATTAATTCACCCCTCCACTTT
NA	few	TRBJ1-1	TRBV29-1	CSVQRIELMIF	TGCAGCGTGCAGCGGATCGAGCTCATGATCTTT
TRBD1	NA	TRBJ1-6	TRBV5-1	CASSPVTGASPLHF	TGCGCCAGCAGCCCCGTGACAGGGGCATCACCCCTCCACTTT
NA	NA	TRBJ2-1	TRBV7-6	CASSLAVGPTYNEQFF	TGTGCCAGCAGCTTAGCCGTGGGCCCCACCTACAATGAGCAGTTCTTC
TRBD1	NA	TRBJ1-2	TRBV4-3	CASSQLTGTGVSYTF	TGCGCCAGCAGCCAATTAACGGGGACAGGGGTCAGCTACACCTTC